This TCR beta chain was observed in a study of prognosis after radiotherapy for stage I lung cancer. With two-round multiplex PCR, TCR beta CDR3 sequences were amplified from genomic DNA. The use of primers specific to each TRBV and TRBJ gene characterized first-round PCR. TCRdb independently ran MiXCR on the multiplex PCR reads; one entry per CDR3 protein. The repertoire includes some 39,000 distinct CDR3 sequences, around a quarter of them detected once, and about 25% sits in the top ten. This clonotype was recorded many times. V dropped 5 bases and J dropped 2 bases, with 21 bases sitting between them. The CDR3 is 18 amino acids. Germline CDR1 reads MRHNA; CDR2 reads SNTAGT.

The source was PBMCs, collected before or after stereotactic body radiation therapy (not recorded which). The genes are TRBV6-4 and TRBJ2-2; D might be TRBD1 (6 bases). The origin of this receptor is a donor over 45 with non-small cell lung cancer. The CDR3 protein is CASSPGLTGQTNTGELFF. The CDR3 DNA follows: TGTGCCAGCAGTCCCGGGCTGACGGGACAAACAAACACCGGGGAGCTGTTTTTT.